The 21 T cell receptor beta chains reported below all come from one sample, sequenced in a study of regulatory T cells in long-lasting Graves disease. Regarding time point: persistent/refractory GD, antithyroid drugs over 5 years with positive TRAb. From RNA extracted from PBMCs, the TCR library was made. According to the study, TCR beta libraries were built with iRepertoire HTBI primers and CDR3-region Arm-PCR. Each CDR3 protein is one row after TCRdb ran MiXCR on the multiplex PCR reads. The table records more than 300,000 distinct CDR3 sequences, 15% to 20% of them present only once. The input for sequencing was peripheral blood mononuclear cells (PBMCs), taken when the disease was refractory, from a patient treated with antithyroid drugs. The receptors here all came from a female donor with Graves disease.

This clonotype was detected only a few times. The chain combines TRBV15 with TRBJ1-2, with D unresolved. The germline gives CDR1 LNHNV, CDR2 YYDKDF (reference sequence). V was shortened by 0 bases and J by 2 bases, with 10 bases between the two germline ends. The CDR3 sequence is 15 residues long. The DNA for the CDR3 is TGTGCCACCAGCAGAGACCAGGAGCGGAACTATGGCTACACCTTC. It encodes CATSRDQERNYGYTF.

DNA for the CDR3: TGCAGTGCTAGAAACAGGGGGTTCCATGGAAACACCATATATTTT. The encoded protein is CSARNRGFHGNTIYF. The chain recombines TRBV20-1 with TRBJ1-3; 8 bases are shared with TRBD1. The germline CDR1 and CDR2 sequences are DFQATT and SNEGSKA (reference sequence). This CDR3 spans 15 amino acids. V shed 2 bases, J shed 3 bases, and the junction held 6 bases outside the gene matches.

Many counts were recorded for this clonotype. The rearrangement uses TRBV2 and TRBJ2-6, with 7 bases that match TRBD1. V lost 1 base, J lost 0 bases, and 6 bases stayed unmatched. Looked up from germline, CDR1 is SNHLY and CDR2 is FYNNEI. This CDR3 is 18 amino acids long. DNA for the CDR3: TGTGCCAGCAGTGAAGGACAGGGTTTTTTCTCTGGGGCCAACGTCCTGACTTTC. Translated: CASSEGQGFFSGANVLTF.

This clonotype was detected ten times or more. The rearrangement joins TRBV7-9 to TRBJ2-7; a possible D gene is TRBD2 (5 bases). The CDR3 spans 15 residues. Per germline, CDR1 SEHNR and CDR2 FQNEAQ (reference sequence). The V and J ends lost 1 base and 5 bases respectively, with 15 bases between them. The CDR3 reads CASSLVSGLGNEQYF. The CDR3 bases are TGTGCCAGCAGCTTAGTCTCCGGGCTCGGGAACGAGCAGTACTTC.

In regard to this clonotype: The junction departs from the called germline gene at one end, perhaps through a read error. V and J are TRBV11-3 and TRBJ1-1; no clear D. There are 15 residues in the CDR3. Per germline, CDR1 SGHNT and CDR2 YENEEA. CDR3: CASGLGGTRNTEAFF. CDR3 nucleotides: TGTGCCAGCGGCTTAGGTGGAACGCGGAACACTGAAGCTTTCTTT.

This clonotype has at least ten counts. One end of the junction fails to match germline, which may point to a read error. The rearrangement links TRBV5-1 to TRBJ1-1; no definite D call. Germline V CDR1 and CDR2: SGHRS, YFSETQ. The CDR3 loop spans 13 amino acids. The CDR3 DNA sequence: TGTGCCAGCAGCCTTGCGGAAAACACTGAAGCTTTCTTT. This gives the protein CASSLAENTEAFF. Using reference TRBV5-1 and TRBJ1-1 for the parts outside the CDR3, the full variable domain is KAGVTQTPRYLIKTRGQQVTLSCSPISGHRSVSWYQQTPGQGLQFLFEYFSETQRNKGNFPGRFSGRQFSNSRSEMNVSTLELGDSALYLCASSLAENTEAFFGQGTRLTVV.

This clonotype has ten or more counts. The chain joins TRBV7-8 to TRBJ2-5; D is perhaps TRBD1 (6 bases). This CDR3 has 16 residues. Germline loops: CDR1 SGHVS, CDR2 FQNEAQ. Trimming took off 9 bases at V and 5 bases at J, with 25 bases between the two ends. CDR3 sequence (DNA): TGTGCCAGTACCCCCCGGAAGTGGGGGCAGCGGGAGACCCAGTACTTC. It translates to CASTPRKWGQRETQYF.

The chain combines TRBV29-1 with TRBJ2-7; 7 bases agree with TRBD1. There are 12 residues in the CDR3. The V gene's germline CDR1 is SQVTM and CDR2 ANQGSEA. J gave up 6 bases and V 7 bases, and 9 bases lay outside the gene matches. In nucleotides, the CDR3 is TGCAGCGCAAATAGGGGACAGTTCGAGCAGTACTTC. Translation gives CSANRGQFEQYF.

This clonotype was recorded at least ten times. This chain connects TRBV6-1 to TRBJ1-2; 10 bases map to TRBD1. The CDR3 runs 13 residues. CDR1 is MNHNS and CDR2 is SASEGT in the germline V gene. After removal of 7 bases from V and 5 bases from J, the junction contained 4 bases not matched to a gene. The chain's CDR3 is CASIPGQGYGYTF. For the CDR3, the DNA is TGTGCCAGCATCCCGGGACAGGGGTATGGCTACACCTTC.

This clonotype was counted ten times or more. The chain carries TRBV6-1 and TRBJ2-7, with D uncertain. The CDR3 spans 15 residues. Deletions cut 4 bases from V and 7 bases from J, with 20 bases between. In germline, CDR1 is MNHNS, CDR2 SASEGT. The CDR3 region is CASSVTRPALGEQYF. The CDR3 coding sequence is TGTGCCAGCAGTGTCACAAGGCCTGCCCTGGGGGAGCAGTACTTC.

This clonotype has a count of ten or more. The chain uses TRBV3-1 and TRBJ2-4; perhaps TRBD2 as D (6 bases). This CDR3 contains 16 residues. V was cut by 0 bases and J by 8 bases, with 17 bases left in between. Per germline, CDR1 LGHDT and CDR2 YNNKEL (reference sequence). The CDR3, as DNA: TGTGCCAGCAGCCAAGATCGGTGGGGACCGGGAGACATTCAGTACTTC. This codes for CASSQDRWGPGDIQYF. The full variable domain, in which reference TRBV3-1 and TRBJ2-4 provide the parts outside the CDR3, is DTAVSQTPKYLVTQMGNDKSIKCEQNLGHDTMYWYKQDSKKFLKIMFSYNNKELIINETVPNRFSPKSPDKAHLNLHINSLELGDSAVYFCASSQDRWGPGDIQYFGAGTRLSVL.

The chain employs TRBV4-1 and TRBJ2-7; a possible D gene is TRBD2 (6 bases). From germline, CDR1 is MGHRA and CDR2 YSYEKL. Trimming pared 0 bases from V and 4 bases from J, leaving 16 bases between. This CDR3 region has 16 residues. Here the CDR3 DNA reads TGCGCCAGCAGCCAAGATGGAGGGGTCGCCCTGTACGAGCAGTACTTC. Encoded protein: CASSQDGGVALYEQYF.

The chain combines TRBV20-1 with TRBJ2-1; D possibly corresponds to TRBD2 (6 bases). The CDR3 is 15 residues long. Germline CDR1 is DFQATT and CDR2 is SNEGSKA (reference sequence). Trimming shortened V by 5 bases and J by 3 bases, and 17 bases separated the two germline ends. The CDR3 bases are TGCAGTGCTCCCGAGGGGACTGGACACTACAATGAGCAGTTCTTC. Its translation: CSAPEGTGHYNEQFF.

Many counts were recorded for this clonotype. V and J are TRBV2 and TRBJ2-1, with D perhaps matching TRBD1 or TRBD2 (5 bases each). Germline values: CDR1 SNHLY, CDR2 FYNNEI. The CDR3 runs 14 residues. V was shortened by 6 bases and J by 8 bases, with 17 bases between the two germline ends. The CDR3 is CASRPGHDGDEQFF. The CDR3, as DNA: TGTGCCAGCAGGCCCGGACACGACGGGGATGAGCAGTTCTTC.

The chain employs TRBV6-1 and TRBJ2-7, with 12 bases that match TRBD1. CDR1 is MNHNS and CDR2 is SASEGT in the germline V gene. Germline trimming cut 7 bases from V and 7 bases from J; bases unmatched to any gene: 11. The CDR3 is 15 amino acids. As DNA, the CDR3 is TGTGCCAGCACCCGCTTGGGACAGGGGGCTGGGGAGCAGTACTTC. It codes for CASTRLGQGAGEQYF.

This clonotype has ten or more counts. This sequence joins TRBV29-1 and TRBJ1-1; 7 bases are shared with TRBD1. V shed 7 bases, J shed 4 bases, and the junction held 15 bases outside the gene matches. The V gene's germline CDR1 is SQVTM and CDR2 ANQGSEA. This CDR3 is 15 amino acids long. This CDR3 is CSADPFDRVGTEAFF. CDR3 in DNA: TGCAGCGCTGACCCCTTCGACAGGGTGGGCACTGAAGCTTTCTTT. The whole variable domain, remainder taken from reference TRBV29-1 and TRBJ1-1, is SAVISQKPSRDICQRGTSLTIQCQVDSQVTMMFWYRQQPGQSLTLIATANQGSEATYESGFVIDKFPISRPNLTFSTLTVSNMSPEDSSIYLCSADPFDRVGTEAFFGQGTRLTVV.

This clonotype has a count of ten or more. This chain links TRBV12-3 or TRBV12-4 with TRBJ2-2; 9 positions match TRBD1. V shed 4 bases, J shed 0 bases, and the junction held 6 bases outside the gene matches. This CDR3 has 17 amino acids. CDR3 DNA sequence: TGTGCCAGCAGTTCCGGGACAGGGTCGACGAACACCGGGGAGCTGTTTTTT. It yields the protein CASSSGTGSTNTGELFF.

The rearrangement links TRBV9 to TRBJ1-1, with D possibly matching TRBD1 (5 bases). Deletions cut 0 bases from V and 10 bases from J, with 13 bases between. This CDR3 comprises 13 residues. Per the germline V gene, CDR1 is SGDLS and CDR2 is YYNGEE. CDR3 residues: CASSVGAGQRAFF. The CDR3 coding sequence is TGTGCCAGCAGCGTAGGGGCAGGGCAAAGAGCTTTCTTT.

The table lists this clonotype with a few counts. The CDR3 DNA is TGTGCCAGCAGCCCCTTCCAATCGAACACCTCCTACAATGAGCAGTTCTTC. As protein: CASSPFQSNTSYNEQFF. V is TRBV11-3 and J is TRBJ2-1, with D hard to call. Trimming cost V 5 bases and J 0 bases, with 17 bases left between them. The CDR3 has 17 residues. The germline CDR1 and CDR2 sequences are SGHNT and YENEEA.

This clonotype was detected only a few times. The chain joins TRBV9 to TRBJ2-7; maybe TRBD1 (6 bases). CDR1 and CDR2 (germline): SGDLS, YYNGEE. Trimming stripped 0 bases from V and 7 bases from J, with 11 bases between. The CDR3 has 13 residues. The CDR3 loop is CASSVGSQGEQYF. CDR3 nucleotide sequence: TGTGCCAGCAGCGTAGGGTCCCAGGGGGAGCAGTACTTC.

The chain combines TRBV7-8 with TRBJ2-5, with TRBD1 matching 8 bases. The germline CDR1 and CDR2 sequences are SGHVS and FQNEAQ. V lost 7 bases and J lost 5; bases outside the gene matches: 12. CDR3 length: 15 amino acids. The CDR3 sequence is CASTDRGQGAETQYF. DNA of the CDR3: TGTGCCAGCACCGACCGGGGGCAGGGGGCGGAGACCCAGTACTTC.